These T cell receptor beta chains were read from a single sample in a study of blood T cell repertoires in COVID-19. Measured with immunoSEQ multiplex PCR; TCRdb has only the in-frame clones, and not every one. The sample holds 300,000 to 450,000 clones, about nine tenths seen once. Sequenced material: peripheral blood. The origin of the receptors is a woman aged 60-75 years with COVID-19, enrolled during active disease. Each CDR3 is given with its conserved first and last residue. D genes are given only for firm matches. Clone sizes are given selectively: once, few, many, or a class where the clone is expanded.

D: NA
J: TRBJ1-2
V: TRBV9
size: NA
DNA: TGTGCCAGCAGCGTAGACAGGGCGAACTATGGCTACACCTTC
CDR3: CASSVDRANYGYTF

D: NA
J: TRBJ2-1
V: TRBV6-1
size: NA
DNA: TGTGCCAGCAGTGCGCGGGGGCTCGCTGCCTACAATGAGCAGTTCTTC
CDR3: CASSARGLAAYNEQFF

D: NA
J: TRBJ2-1
V: TRBV5-1
size: NA
DNA: TGCGCCAGCAGCTTGGGGGTCGGGGTAAATGAGCAGTTCTTC
CDR3: CASSLGVGVNEQFF

D: NA
J: TRBJ2-5
V: TRBV7-8
size: NA
DNA: TGTGCCAGCATCAAAGGGGTACGGGACCAAGAGACCCAGTACTTC
CDR3: CASIKGVRDQETQYF

D: NA
J: TRBJ1-2
V: TRBV21-1
size: NA
DNA: TGTGCCAGCAGCCTTCCCAGGGGGCCTTTTTACTATGGCTACACCTTC
CDR3: CASSLPRGPFYYGYTF

D: TRBD1
J: TRBJ1-3
V: TRBV7-2
size: NA
DNA: TGTGCCAGCAGCTTAGTAATCACAGGGGCTGGAAACACCATATATTTT
CDR3: CASSLVITGAGNTIYF

D: TRBD1
J: TRBJ2-5
V: TRBV15
size: once
DNA: TGTGCCACCAGCAGAGTTTCCACCCGGACAGGCCGGCGCCAAGAGACCCAGTACTTC
CDR3: CATSRVSTRTGRRQETQYF

D: TRBD1
J: TRBJ2-1
V: TRBV24-1
size: NA
DNA: TGTGCCACCAGTGATGGAGGGACAGGGACCTACAATGAGCAGTTCTTC
CDR3: CATSDGGTGTYNEQFF

D: NA
J: TRBJ1-5
V: TRBV30
size: NA
DNA: TGTGCCCTAGGGAGGGTGGGCAATCAGCCCCAGCATTTT
CDR3: CALGRVGNQPQHF

D: TRBD1
J: TRBJ1-2
V: TRBV7-2
size: NA
DNA: TGTGCCAGCAGCCCAATAGGACAGGTGCGCTATGGCTACACCTTC
CDR3: CASSPIGQVRYGYTF

D: NA
J: TRBJ2-1
V: TRBV6-1
size: NA
DNA: TGTGCCAGCAGTGAACCGGGTGCAGTTACCAATGAGCAGTTCTTC
CDR3: CASSEPGAVTNEQFF

D: NA
J: TRBJ1-1
V: TRBV7-9
size: NA
DNA: TGTGCCAGCAGCCCATACCCCTACAGCTATAGTCCTGAAGCTTTCTTT
CDR3: CASSPYPYSYSPEAFF

D: NA
J: TRBJ1-3
V: TRBV7-9
size: NA
DNA: TGTGCCAGCAGCTCCGCGGTGGCAGCTGAGTTGGGAAACACCATATATTTT
CDR3: CASSSAVAAELGNTIYF

D: NA
J: TRBJ1-6
V: TRBV30
size: NA
DNA: TGTGCCTGGAGTTGGGGCCCCAATTCACCCCTCCACTTT
CDR3: CAWSWGPNSPLHF

D: NA
J: TRBJ1-6
V: TRBV5-4
size: once
DNA: TGTGCCAGCAGCTTAACGACAGGCTTAAGGGATTCACCCCTCCACTTT
CDR3: CASSLTTGLRDSPLHF

D: NA
J: TRBJ1-5
V: TRBV24-1
size: NA
DNA: TGTGCCACCAGTGAGAATAGCTATCAGCCCCAGCATTTT
CDR3: CATSENSYQPQHF

D: TRBD1
J: TRBJ1-1
V: TRBV7-9
size: NA
DNA: TGTGCCAGCAGCGACAAGACAGGGGTGAACACTGAAGCTTTCTTT
CDR3: CASSDKTGVNTEAFF

D: NA
J: TRBJ1-2
V: TRBV12-5
size: few
DNA: TGTGCTAGTCCGGATGGCTACACCTTC
CDR3: CASPDGYTF

D: NA
J: TRBJ2-1
V: TRBV7-2
size: NA
DNA: TGTGCCAGCAGCCAAAGTGAGAGCTCCTACAATGAGCAGTTCTTC
CDR3: CASSQSESSYNEQFF

D: NA
J: TRBJ2-7
V: TRBV28
size: NA
DNA: TGTGCCTGCCTGGACAGTCGCTCCTACGAGCAGTACTTC
CDR3: CACLDSRSYEQYF

D: TRBD1
J: TRBJ1-5
V: TRBV5-1
size: once
DNA: TGCGCCAGCAGCGGGACAGGGGCCCGGGGCAATCAGCCCCAGCATTTT
CDR3: CASSGTGARGNQPQHF

D: NA
J: TRBJ2-2
V: TRBV12-3/TRBV12-4
size: NA
DNA: TGTGCCAGCAGCGAGGTCGGGGAGCTGTTTTTT
CDR3: CASSEVGELFF

D: NA
J: TRBJ1-3
V: TRBV28
size: NA
DNA: TGTGCCAGCAGTACCCCGGACAGTAGCTCTGGAAACACCATATATTTT
CDR3: CASSTPDSSSGNTIYF

D: NA
J: TRBJ1-4
V: TRBV5-1
size: NA
DNA: TGCGCCAGCAGCCAGGAGGGGCAGGGCGGGGAAAAACTGTTTTTT
CDR3: CASSQEGQGGEKLFF

D: NA
J: TRBJ2-3
V: TRBV30
size: NA
DNA: TGTGCCTGGAATCCCCTCGGGGGGCTAAGGGATACGCAGTATTTT
CDR3: CAWNPLGGLRDTQYF

D: TRBD2
J: TRBJ2-5
V: TRBV9
size: NA
DNA: TGTGCCAGCAGCAGGCGGGGGGACGCAACTTCCGCGGCCCAGTACTTC
CDR3: CASSRRGDATSAAQYF